This is a list of T cell receptor beta chains from one sample in a study of high-grade serous ovarian cancer treatment subgroups. Clones were read by immunoSEQ multiplex PCR, and TCRdb kept only the in-frame ones, dropping some. The sample holds 10,000 or so clones, about 70% seen once. Input material: tumor tissue. All receptors derive from a human donor with high-grade serous ovarian cancer. Both conserved end residues are part of each CDR3. The D gene is left open where the match is weak. Not all rows give a size; the values are once, few, many and, for expanded clones, a class.

size	V	J	D	DNA	CDR3
NA	TRBV11-2	TRBJ2-7	TRBD1	TGTGCCAGCAGTCACCGACAGGGGAGCTCCTACGAGCAGTACTTC	CASSHRQGSSYEQYF
NA	TRBV28	TRBJ2-7	NA	TGTGCCAGCAGTTTATTTGCCACAACCTACGAGCAGTACTTC	CASSLFATTYEQYF
NA	TRBV18	TRBJ2-7	NA	TGTGCCAGCTCACCGGGGGGACGCGAGCAGTACTTC	CASSPGGREQYF
medium-sized	TRBV7-2	TRBJ1-2	NA	TGTGCCAGCAGGTCCCGGCGGGGTGCTAACTATGGCTACACCTTC	CASRSRRGANYGYTF
NA	TRBV9	TRBJ2-6	NA	TGTGCCAGCAGCGTAGCTTGGTTTAGCGGAAAATTGGGGTCTGGGGCCAACGTCCTGACTTTC	CASSVAWFSGKLGSGANVLTF
large	TRBV9	TRBJ1-1	NA	TGTGCCAGCAGCGTAGGGGCAGGGAGTGAAGCTTTCTTT	CASSVGAGSEAFF
NA	TRBV11-3	TRBJ2-5	NA	TGTGCCAGCAGTAGCGCGCGGGAGACCCAGTACTTC	CASSSARETQYF
NA	TRBV11-2	TRBJ2-7	NA	TGTGCCACCTCGACCCGGGACTTCACCTACGAGCAGTACTTC	CATSTRDFTYEQYF
NA	TRBV27	TRBJ2-1	NA	TGTGCCAGCAGCGGCCAGACCGTGAGCTCCTACAATGAGCAGTTCTTC	CASSGQTVSSYNEQFF
NA	TRBV13	TRBJ1-1	NA	TGTGCCAGCTGGGAACAGGGAGGGGGCACTGAAGCTTTCTTT	CASWEQGGGTEAFF
NA	TRBV6-5	TRBJ2-5	NA	TGTGCCAGCAGGTACAGGCCTAGCGCAGGGGAGACCCAGTACTTC	CASRYRPSAGETQYF